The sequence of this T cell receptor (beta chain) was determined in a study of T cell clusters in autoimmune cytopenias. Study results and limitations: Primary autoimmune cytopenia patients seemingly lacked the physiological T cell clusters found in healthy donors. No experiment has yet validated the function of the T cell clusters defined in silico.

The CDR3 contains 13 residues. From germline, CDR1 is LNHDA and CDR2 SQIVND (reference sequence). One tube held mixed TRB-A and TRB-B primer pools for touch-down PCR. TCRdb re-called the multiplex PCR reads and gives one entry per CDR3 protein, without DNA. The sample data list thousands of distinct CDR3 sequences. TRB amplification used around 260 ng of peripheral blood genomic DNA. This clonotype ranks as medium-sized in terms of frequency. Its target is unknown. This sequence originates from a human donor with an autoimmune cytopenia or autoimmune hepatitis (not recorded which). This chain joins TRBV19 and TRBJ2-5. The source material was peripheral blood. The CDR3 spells CASSMTSQETQYF. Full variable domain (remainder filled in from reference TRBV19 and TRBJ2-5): DGGITQSPKYLFRKEGQNVTLSCEQNLNHDAMYWYRQDPGQGLRLIYYSQIVNDFQKGDIAEGYSVSREKKESFPLTVTSAQKNPTAFYLCASSMTSQETQYFGPGTRLLVL.